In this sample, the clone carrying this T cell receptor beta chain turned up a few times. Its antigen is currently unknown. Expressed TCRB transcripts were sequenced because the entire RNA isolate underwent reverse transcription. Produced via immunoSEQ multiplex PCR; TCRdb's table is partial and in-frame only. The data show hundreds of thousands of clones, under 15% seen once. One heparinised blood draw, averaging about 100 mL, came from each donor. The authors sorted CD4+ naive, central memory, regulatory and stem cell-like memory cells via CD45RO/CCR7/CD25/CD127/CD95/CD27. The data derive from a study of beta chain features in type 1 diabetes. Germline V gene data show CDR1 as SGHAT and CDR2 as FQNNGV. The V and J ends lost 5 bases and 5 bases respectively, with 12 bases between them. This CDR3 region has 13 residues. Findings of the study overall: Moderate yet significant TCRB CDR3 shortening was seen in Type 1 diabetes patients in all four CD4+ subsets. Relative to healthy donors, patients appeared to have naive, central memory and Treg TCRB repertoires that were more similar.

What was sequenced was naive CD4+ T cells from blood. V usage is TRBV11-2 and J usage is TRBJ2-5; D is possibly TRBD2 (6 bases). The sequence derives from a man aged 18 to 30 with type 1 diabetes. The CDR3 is CASSLQEGETQYF. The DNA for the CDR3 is TGTGCCAGCAGCCTACAGGAGGGCGAGACCCAGTACTTC.